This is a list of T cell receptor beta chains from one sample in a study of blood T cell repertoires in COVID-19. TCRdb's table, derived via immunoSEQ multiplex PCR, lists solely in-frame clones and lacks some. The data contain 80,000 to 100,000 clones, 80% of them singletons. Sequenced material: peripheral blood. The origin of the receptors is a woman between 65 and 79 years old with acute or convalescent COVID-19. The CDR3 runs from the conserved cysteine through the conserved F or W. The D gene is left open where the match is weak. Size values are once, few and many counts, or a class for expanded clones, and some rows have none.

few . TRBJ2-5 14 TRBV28 CASSHLEFGETQYF TGTGCCAGCAGCCATTTAGAATTCGGAGAGACCCAGTACTTC
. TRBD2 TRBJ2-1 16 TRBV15 CATSRDGRGAYNEQFF TGTGCCACCAGCAGAGACGGGCGGGGGGCCTACAATGAGCAGTTCTTC
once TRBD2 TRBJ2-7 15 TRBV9 CASSPSGLAGYEQYF TGTGCCAGCAGCCCGAGCGGACTAGCCGGCTACGAGCAGTACTTC
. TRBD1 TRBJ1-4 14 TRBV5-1 CASRAGTGSEKLFF TGCGCCAGCAGAGCCGGGACAGGTTCAGAAAAACTGTTTTTT
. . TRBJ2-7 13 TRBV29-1 CSVMARGSYEQYF TGCAGCGTTATGGCCAGGGGCTCCTACGAGCAGTACTTC
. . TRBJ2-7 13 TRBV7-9 CASSLGWGSEQYF TGTGCCAGCAGCCTGGGGTGGGGCAGCGAGCAGTACTTC
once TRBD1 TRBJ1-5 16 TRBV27 CASSLGGTGRNQPQHF TGTGCCAGCAGTTTAGGGGGGACAGGGCGGAATCAGCCCCAGCATTTT
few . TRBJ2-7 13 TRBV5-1 CASSQGSWNEQYF TGCGCCAGCAGCCAGGGGAGTTGGAACGAGCAGTACTTC
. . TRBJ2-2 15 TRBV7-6 CASSSPRVTTGELFF TGTGCCAGCAGCTCTCCCAGGGTGACCACCGGGGAGCTGTTTTTT
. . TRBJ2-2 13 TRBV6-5 CASSSLNTGELFF TGTGCCAGCAGCTCACTGAACACCGGGGAGCTGTTTTTT
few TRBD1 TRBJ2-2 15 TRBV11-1 CASSSGQGGPGELFF TGTGCCAGCAGCTCCGGACAGGGTGGACCCGGGGAGCTGTTTTTT
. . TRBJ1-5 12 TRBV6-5 CASSRPGQPQHF TGTGCCAGCAGTAGACCGGGTCAGCCCCAGCATTTT
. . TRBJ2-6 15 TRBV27 CASSLLGAGANVLTF TGTGCCAGCAGTTTACTCGGGGCTGGGGCCAACGTCCTGACTTTC
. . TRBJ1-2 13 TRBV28 CASSPRTGYGYTF TGTGCCAGCAGCCCGCGAACAGGGTATGGCTACACCTTC
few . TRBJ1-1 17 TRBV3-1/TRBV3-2 CASSHSPPGVQNTEAFF TGTGCCAGCAGCCATTCCCCCCCAGGGGTCCAGAACACTGAAGCTTTCTTT
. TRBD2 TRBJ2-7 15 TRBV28 CASSKLAGGAYEQYF TGTGCCAGCAGTAAGCTAGCGGGAGGGGCCTACGAGCAGTACTTC
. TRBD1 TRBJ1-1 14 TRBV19 CASSWGQVNTEAFF TGTGCCAGTAGTTGGGGACAGGTGAACACTGAAGCTTTCTTT
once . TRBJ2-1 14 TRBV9 CASSATDSYNEQFF TGTGCCAGCAGCGCCACCGACTCATACAATGAGCAGTTCTTC
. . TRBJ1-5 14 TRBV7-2 CASSLETGNQPQHF TGTGCCAGCAGCCTGGAGACAGGCAATCAGCCCCAGCATTTT
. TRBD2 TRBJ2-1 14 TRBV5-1 CASSLRGLQNEQFF TGCGCCAGCAGCTTAAGGGGACTACAGAATGAGCAGTTCTTC
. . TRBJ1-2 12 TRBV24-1 CATSDSPYGYTF TGTGCCACCAGTGATTCTCCGTATGGCTACACCTTC
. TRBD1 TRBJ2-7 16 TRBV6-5 CASSYPHRQGCYEQYF TGTGCCAGCAGTTACCCCCACCGACAGGGATGCTACGAGCAGTACTTC
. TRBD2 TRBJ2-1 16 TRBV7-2 CASSLRWTSGYNEQFF TGTGCCAGCAGCTTAAGGTGGACTAGCGGGTACAATGAGCAGTTCTTC
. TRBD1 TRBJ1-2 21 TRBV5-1 CASSLEPALGTSKDRHYGYTF TGCGCCAGCAGCTTGGAACCGGCGTTGGGAACATCCAAGGACAGGCACTATGGCTACACCTTC
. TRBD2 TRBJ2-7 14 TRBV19 CASSPGRGGNEQYF TGTGCCAGTAGTCCCGGGAGGGGAGGGAACGAGCAGTACTTC